Here is one T cell receptor (beta chain) with its context. This sample was included in a study of blood T cell repertoires in COVID-19. Overall study context: COVID-19 samples collected from the United States, Italy and Spain covered acute and convalescent phases.

Per the original data handling: Nucleated cell number was recorded as an estimate derived from reference gene primer amplification. Repertoires were generated with immunoSEQ multiplex PCR, while TCRdb's copy carries only in-frame clones and drops some. The V and J calls and clone size were taken over from that table, and D and trimming were inferred from the DNA. This sample has 95,000 to 120,000 clones, with about 80% found just once. The germline gives CDR1 SGHTA, CDR2 FQGTGA. Trimming took 0 bases from V and 5 from J, leaving 6 bases between them. This CDR3 is built from 13 residues. V and J are TRBV7-3 and TRBJ2-3; D is perhaps TRBD2 (5 bases). The receptor comes from a woman aged 40 to 50 with acute or convalescent COVID-19. What was sequenced was peripheral blood. The CDR3 region has the DNA TGTGCCAGCAGCTTAACCGGGGTAGATACGCAGTATTTT. This encodes CASSLTGVDTQYF.